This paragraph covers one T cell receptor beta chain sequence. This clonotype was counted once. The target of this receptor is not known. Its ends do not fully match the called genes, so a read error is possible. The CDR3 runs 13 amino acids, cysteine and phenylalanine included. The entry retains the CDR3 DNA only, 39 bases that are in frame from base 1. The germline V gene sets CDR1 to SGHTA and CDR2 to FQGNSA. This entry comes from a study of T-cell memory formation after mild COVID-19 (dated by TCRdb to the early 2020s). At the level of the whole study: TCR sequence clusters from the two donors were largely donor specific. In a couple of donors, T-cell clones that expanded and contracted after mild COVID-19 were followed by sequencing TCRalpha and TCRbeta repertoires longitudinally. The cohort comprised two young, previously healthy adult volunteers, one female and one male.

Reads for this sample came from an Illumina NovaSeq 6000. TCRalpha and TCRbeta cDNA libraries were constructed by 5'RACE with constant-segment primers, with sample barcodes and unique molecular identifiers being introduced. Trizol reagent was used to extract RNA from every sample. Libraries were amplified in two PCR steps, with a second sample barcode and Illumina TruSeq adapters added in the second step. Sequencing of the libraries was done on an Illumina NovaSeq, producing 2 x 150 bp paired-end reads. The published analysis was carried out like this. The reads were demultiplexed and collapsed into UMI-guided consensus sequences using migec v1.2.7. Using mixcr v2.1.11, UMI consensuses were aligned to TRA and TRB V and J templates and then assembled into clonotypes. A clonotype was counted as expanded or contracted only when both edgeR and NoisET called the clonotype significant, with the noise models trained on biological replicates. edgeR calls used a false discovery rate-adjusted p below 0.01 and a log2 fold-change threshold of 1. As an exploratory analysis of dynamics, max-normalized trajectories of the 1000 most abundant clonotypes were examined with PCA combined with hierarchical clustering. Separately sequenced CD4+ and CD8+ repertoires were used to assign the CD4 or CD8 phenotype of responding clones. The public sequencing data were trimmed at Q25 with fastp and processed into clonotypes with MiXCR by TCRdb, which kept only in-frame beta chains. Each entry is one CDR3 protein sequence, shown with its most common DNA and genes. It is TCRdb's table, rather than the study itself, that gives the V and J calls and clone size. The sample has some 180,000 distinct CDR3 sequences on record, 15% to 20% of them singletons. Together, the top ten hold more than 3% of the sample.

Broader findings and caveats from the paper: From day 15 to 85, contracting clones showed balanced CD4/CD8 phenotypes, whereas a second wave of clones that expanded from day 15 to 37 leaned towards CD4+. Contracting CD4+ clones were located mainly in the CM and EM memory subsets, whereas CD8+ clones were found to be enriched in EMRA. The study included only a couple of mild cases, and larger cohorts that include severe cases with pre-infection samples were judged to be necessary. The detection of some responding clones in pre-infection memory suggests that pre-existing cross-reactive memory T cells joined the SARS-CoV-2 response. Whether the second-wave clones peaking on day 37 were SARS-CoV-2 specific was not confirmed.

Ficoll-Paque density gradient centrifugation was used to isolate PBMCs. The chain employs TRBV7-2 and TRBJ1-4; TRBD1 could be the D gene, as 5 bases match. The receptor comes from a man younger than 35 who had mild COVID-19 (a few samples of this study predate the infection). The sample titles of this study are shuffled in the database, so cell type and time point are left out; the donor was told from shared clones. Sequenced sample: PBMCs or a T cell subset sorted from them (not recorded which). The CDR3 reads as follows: CASGAARNGKLFF. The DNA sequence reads TGTGCCAGCGGGGCAGCACGTAATGGAAAACTGTTTTTT.